This T cell receptor (beta chain) was retrieved from a study of control samples from healthy donors and cancer patients. Data came from immunoSEQ multiplex PCR; TCRdb stores just in-frame clones and leaves some out. The table includes 100,000 to 150,000 clones, about 90% detected once. The CDR3 consists of 12 residues. Looked up from germline, CDR1 is SGHTA and CDR2 is FQGTGA. Trimming pared 5 bases from V and 10 bases from J, leaving 12 bases between. This clonotype originated in a man aged 18 to 35 in good health. V gene TRBV7-3 combines with J gene TRBJ2-1, with TRBD1 as a possible D gene (6 bases). Sequenced input: blood. The CDR3 region has the DNA TGTGCCAGCAGCGCTACGAGGGGGGAGCAGTTCTTC. It specifies CASSATRGEQFF. Drawing the rest from reference TRBV7-3 and TRBJ2-1, the complete variable domain is GAGVSQTPSNKVTEKGKYVELRCDPISGHTALYWYRQSLGQGPEFLIYFQGTGAADDSGLPNDRFFAVRPEGSVSTLKIQRTERGDSAVYLCASSATRGEQFFGPGTRLTVL.